This T cell receptor (beta chain) was recovered during a study of T cell responses to AZD1222 COVID-19 vaccine. Findings and limits, study-wide: Only after the peak T cell response were repertoires sampled. Baseline testing showed seropositivity in only a handful of AZD1222 recipients. With two AZD1222 doses given, Spike-specific TCR breadth and depth both rose.

Of note for this clone: Its antigen is still unknown.

Pooled together were second doses at about 4 or about 12 weeks. Sequenced by immunoSEQ multiplex PCR; TCRdb stores in-frame clones only, minus some. This table has about 270,000 clones, 94% appearing once. With 6 bases removed from V and 6 bases from J, the gap between germline ends came to 13 bases. This CDR3 region has 13 residues. Per the germline V gene, CDR1 is SGHVS and CDR2 is FNYEAQ. The receptor's source is an adult who received the AZD1222 COVID-19 vaccine. The sample was peripheral blood, taken 28 days after the second AZD1222 dose. The chain has TRBV7-6 and TRBJ2-3, with D maybe TRBD1 (5 bases). CDR3 nucleotide sequence: TGTGCCAGCAGGCCGACAGAAGGCGATACGCAGTATTTT. It specifies CASRPTEGDTQYF.